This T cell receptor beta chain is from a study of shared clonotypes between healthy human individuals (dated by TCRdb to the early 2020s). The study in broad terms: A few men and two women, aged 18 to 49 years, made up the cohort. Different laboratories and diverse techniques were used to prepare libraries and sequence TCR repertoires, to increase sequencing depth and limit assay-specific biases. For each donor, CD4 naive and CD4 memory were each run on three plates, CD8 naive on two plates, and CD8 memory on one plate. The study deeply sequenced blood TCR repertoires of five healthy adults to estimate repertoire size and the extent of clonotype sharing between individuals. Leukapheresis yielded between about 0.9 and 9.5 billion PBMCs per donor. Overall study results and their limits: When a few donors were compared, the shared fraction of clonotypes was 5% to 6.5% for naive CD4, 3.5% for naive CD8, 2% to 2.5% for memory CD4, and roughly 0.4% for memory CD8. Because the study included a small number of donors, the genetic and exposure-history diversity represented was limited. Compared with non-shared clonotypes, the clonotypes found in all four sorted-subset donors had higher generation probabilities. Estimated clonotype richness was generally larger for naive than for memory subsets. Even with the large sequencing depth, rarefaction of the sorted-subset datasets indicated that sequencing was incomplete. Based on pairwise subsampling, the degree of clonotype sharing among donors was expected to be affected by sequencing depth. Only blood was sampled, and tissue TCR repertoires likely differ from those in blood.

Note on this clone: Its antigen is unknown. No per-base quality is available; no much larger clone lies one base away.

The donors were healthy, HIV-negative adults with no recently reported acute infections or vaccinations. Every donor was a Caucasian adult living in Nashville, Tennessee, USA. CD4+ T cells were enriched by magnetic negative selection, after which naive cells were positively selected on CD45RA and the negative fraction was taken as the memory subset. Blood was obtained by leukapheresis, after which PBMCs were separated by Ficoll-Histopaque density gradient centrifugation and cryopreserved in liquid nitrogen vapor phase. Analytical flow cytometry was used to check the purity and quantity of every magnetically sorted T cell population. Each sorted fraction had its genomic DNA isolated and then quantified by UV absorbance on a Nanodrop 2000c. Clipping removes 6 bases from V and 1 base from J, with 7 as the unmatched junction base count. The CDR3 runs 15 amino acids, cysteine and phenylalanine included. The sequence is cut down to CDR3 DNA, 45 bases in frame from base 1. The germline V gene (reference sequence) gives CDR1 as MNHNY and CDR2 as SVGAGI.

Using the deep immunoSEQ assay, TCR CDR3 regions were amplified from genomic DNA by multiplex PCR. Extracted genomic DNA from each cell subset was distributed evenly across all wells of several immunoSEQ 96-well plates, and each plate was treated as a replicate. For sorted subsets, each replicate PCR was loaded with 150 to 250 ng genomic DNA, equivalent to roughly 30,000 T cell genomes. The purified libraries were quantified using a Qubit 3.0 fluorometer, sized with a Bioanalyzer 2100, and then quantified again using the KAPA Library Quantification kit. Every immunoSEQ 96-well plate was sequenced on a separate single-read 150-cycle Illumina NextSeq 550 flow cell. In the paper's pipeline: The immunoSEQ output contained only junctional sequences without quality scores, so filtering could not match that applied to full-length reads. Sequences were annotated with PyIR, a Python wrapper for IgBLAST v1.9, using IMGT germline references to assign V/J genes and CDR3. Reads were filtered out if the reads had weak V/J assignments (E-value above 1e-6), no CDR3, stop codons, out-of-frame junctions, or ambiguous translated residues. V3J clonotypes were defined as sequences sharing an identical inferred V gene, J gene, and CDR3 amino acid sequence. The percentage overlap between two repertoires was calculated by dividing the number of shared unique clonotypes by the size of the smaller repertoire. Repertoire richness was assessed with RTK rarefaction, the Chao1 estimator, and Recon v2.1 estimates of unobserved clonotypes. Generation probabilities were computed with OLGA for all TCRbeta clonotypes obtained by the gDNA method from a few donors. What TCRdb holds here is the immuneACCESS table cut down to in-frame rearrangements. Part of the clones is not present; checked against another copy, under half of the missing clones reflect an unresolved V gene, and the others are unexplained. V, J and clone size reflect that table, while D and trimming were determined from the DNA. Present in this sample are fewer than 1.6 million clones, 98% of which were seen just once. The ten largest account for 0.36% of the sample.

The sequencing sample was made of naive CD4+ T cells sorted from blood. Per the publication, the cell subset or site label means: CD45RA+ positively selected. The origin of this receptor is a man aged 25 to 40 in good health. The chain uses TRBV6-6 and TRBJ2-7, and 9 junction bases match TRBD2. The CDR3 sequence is CASSPGLANSYEQYF. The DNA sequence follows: TGTGCCAGCAGCCCAGGACTAGCGAATTCCTACGAGCAGTACTTC.